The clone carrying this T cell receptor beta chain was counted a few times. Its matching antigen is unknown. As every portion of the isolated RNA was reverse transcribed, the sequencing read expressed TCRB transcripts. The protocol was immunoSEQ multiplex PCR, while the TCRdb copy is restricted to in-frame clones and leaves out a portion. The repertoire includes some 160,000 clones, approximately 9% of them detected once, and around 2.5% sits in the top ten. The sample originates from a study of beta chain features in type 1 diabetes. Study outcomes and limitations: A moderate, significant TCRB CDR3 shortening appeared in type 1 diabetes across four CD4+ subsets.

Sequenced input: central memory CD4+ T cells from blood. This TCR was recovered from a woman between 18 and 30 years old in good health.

CDR3 coding DNA: TGTGCTAGTGGTTTGACGGGGTTCACAGATACGCAGTATTTT. Its protein is CASGLTGFTDTQYF. The gene calls are TRBV12-5 and TRBJ2-3, with D maybe TRBD2 (5 bases). V lost 2 bases, J lost 2 bases, and 8 bases lay in between. Germline CDR1 reads LGHNT; CDR2 reads FRNRAP. The CDR3 sequence is 14 residues long.